This T cell receptor (beta chain) appears in the sequencing data of a study of breast tumors, draining lymph nodes, adjacent tissues. In regard to this clonotype: No antigen is known for it. At one end, the junction sequence differs from germline, possibly due to a read error.

MiXCR was run by TCRdb on the multiplex PCR reads, yielding one entry per CDR3 protein. The data show about 66,000 distinct CDR3 sequences, with less than 50% seen just once and about 8.4% held by the top ten. This CDR3 comprises 16 residues. In germline, CDR1 is SGDLS, CDR2 YYNGEE. Overall study findings and caveats: Data fit most tumor T cells coming from lymph node, expanding in tumor. Tumor T cell lymph node origin was a supported hypothesis, not proven. Luminal-like breast cancer showed significantly greater tumor-nontumor repertoire similarity than basal-like breast cancer did. Tumors had less TCR diversity than lymph nodes, more than nontumor tissue.

The V call is TRBV9, the J call TRBJ1-6; maybe TRBD1 (6 bases). The clonotype originates from a female donor with breast cancer. Some clones in this sample may be carry-over from other donors' samples. The sample comprised breast tumor tissue. CDR3 in amino acids: CASSQEGGPYNSPLHF. The CDR3, as DNA: TGTGCTAGCAGCCAAGAGGGGGGCCCCTATAATTCACCCCTCCACTTT.